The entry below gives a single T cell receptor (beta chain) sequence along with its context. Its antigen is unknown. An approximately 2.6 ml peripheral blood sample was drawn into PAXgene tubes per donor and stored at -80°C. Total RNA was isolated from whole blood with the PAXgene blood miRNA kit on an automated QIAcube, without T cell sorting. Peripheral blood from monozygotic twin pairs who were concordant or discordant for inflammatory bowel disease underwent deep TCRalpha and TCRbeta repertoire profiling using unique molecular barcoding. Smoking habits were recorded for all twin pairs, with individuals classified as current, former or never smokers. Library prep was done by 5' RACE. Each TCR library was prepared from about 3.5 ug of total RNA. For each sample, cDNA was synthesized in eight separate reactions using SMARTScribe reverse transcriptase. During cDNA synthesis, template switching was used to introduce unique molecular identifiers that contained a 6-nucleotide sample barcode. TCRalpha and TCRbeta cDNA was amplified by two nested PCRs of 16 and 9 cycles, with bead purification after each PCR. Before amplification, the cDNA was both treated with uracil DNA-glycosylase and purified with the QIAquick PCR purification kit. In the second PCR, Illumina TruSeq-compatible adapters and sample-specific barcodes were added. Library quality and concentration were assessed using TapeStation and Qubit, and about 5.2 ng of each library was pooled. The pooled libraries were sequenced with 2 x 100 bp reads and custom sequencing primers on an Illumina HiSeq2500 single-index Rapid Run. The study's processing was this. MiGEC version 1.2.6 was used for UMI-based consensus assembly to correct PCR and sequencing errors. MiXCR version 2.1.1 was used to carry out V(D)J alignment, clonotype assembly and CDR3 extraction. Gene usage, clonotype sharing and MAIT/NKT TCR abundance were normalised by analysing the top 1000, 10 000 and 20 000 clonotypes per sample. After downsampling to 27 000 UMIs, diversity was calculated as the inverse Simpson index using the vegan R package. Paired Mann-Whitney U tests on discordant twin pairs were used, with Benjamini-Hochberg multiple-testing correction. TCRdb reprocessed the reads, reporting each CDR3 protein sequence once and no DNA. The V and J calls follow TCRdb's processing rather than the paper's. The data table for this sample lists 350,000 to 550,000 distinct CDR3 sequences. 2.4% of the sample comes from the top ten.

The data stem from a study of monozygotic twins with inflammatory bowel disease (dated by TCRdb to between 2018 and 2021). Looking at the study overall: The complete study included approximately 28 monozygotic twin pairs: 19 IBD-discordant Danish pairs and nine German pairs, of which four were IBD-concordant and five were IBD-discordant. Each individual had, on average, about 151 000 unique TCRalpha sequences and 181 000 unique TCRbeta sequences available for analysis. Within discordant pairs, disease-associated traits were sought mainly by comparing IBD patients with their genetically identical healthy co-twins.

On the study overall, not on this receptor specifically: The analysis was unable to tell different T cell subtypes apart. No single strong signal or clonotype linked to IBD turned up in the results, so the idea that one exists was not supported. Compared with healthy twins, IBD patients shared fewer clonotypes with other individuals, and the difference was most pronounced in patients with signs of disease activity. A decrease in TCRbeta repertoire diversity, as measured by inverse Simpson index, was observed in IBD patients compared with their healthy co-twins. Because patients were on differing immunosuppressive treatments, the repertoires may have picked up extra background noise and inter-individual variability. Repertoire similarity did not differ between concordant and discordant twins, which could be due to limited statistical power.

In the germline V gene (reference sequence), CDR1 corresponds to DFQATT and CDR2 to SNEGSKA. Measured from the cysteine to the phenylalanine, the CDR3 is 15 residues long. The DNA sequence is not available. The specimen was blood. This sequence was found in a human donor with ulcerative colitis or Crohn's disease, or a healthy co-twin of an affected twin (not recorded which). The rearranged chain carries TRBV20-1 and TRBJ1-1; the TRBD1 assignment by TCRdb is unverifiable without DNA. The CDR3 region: CSARRAGRGDTEAFF.